This T cell receptor (beta chain) derives from a study of Graves' ophthalmopathy and Graves' hyperthyroidism. RNA served as the template for amplifying TCR beta CDR3 regions. Second-round multiplex PCR came after a first-round RT-PCR that employed HTBI primers. TCRdb analysed the multiplex PCR reads with MiXCR anew, one entry per CDR3 protein. The sample records roughly 400,000 distinct CDR3 sequences, 15% being singletons. V lost 7 bases, J lost 0 bases, and 13 bases lay in between. The CDR3 has 16 amino acids. Germline V gives CDR1 SNHLY, CDR2 FYNNEI. In its sample, this clonotype was seen many times.

The sequenced sample was peripheral blood. This TCR was recovered from a young woman with stable Graves' hyperthyroidism. The V gene is TRBV2, the J gene TRBJ1-6; D might be TRBD1 (5 bases). The CDR3 DNA sequence: TGTGCCAGCACCTGGACACCGAGCTCCTATAATTCACCCCTCCACTTT. It encodes CASTWTPSSYNSPLHF.